This TCR beta chain was sequenced during a study of CD8+ T cells in alopecia areata. Study at large: Oral tofacitinib (5 to 10 mg twice daily) was administered to treated patients. After 6 to 18 months of tofacitinib, follow-up continued 6 months off drug.

As regards this clone: The antigen is undetermined.

Germline CDR1 and CDR2: PRHDT and FYEKMQ (reference sequence). The CDR3 is 16 amino acids. The V end lost 5 bases, the J end lost 0 bases, and 15 bases lay between the germline ends. Study-level results: Among the top 100, expanded CD8+ clones, as well as scalp clonality, were significantly decreased by tofacitinib.

Treatment defined: oral pan-JAK inhibitor, 5-10 mg twice daily. Sequencing relied on a cDNA template that was reverse transcribed from extracted RNA. The assay was immunoSEQ multiplex PCR, and TCRdb's table has in-frame clones only and misses some. The sample has 85,000 to 95,000 clones, about two thirds seen once; the top ten hold about 18%. Sequencing was performed on CD8+ T cells sorted from blood, taken at week 44, from a patient treated with tofacitinib. This sequence originates from a human donor with alopecia areata. The V gene is TRBV13, the J gene TRBJ2-3; D is possibly TRBD1 or TRBD2 (5 bases each). The CDR3 loop is CASSPDGTASTDTQYF. For the CDR3, the DNA is TGTGCCAGCAGCCCCGATGGGACCGCTAGCACAGATACGCAGTATTTT.